This TCR beta chain emerged from a study of blood T cell repertoires in COVID-19. Study-level information: The United States, Italy and Spain provided the acute and convalescent COVID-19 samples. PBMCs, B-cell-depleted T cells, or T cells provided the cDNA or gDNA that made up the material.

Authors' analysis steps: Nucleated cell counts were estimated from reference gene primer amplification. Clones were read by immunoSEQ multiplex PCR, and TCRdb kept only the in-frame ones, dropping some. Clonal size and the V and J genes are those of that table, whereas D and trimming came from the DNA. Of about 260,000 clones listed, around nine tenths are singletons. Followed over time, Seattle patients had been enrolled while infection was active. The count of this clone is one. The specimen was peripheral blood. This receptor was taken from a woman aged 60-70 years with COVID-19, enrolled during active disease.

The CDR3, as DNA: TGCGCCAGCAGCCAAGGGCTTAACTACAATGAGCAGTTCTTC. Residues: CASSQGLNYNEQFF. The chain has TRBV4-3 and TRBJ2-1, with unresolved D. CDR1 LGHNA and CDR2 YSLEER come from the germline V gene. The ends were cut back, 1 base at V and 3 bases at J, with 7 bases in the middle. CDR3 length equals 14 residues.